The next 7 T cell receptor beta chains were all read from a single sample in a study of vaccination effects on CD4 cells after COVID-19. Only in-frame clones appear in the TCRdb table, and some are missing; sequencing was by immunoSEQ multiplex PCR. The sample shows around 36,000 clones, about two thirds of them seen only once. Before any sequencing was done, the ViraFEST assay used viral peptide pools to expand antigen-specific CD4+ T cells. After more than 9 days in culture, the CD4+ T cells were isolated. Negative nucleocapsid antibody tests before and after vaccination confirmed no previous SARS-CoV-2 infection. Antigens of these TCRs are unknown. The source material was CD4+ T cells from PBMCs cultured with SARS-CoV-2 spike peptides, sampled before COVID-19 vaccination. The origin of the receptors is a human donor who received a COVID-19 vaccine.

The rearrangement joins TRBV18 to TRBJ1-1; no definite D call. Trimming removed 6 bases at V and 1 base at J, with 6 bases between. The germline V gene encodes CDR1 KGHSH and CDR2 LQKENI. The CDR3 sequence is 12 residues long. The chain's CDR3 is CASSKGNTEAFF. Written as DNA, the CDR3 is TGTGCCAGCTCGAAAGGGAACACTGAAGCTTTCTTT. Using reference TRBV18 and TRBJ1-1 for the parts outside the CDR3, the full variable domain is NAGVMQNPRHLVRRRGQEARLRCSPMKGHSHVYWYRQLPEEGLKFMVYLQKENIIDESGMPKERFSAEFPKEGPSILRIQQVVRGDSAAYFCASSKGNTEAFFGQGTRLTVV.

Only one count was recorded for this clone. The chain couples TRBV19 to TRBJ2-2, with 10 bases aligning to TRBD2. Germline CDR1 LNHDA, CDR2 SQIVND (reference sequence). V shed 1 base, J shed 3 bases, and the junction held 8 bases outside the gene matches. CDR3 length: 18 amino acids. CDR3 protein: CASSIGNRLAGYTGELFF. The DNA for the CDR3 is TGTGCCAGTAGTATAGGTAATAGACTAGCGGGCTACACCGGGGAGCTGTTTTTT.

The rearrangement uses TRBV6-6 and TRBJ1-1; TRBD1 matches at 7 bases. The CDR3 totals 16 residues. After removal of 6 bases from V and 6 bases from J, the junction contained 16 bases not matched to a gene. CDR1 MNHNY and CDR2 SVGAGI come from the germline V gene (reference sequence). CDR3 sequence (DNA): TGTGCCAGCAGCCTCAGCCCTAGACAGGGACAAGCTGAAGCTTTCTTT. Encoded protein: CASSLSPRQGQAEAFF.

In its sample, this clone was seen once. The V call is TRBV28, the J call TRBJ2-6; tentative D call: TRBD1 (6 bases). From germline, CDR1 is MDHEN and CDR2 SYDVKM. V dropped 6 bases and J dropped 4 bases, with 10 bases sitting between them. The CDR3 consists of 14 residues. CDR3 amino acids: CASSNRVGANVLTF. For the CDR3, the DNA is TGTGCCAGCAGCAACAGGGTCGGGGCCAACGTCCTGACTTTC.

The chain combines TRBV5-5 with TRBJ2-1; the match to TRBD1 covers 9 bases. The CDR3 loop spans 16 amino acids. From germline, CDR1 is SGHKS and CDR2 YYEKEE (reference sequence). The V gene end was trimmed by 4 bases and the J gene end by 6 bases; junction bases not matched to a gene: 11. CDR3 region: CASSALPGQGSNEQFF. CDR3 DNA: TGTGCCAGCAGCGCGCTCCCGGGACAGGGCTCCAATGAGCAGTTCTTC.

The rearrangement uses TRBV6-5 and TRBJ2-7, with D hard to call. V was pared by 4 bases and J by 7 bases, with 17 bases between. CDR3 length equals 14 residues. The germline gives CDR1 MNHEY, CDR2 SVGAGI. The CDR3 DNA sequence: TGTGCCAGCAGTTCAGGCGCCGTGGTGGAGGAGCAGTACTTC. It specifies CASSSGAVVEEQYF.

The CDR3 region has the DNA TGTGCCAGCAGTTTATCCACAGGGGGTGGCACTGAAGCTTTCTTT. This translates into CASSLSTGGGTEAFF. This chain links TRBV27 with TRBJ1-1, with 8 positions matching TRBD1. Unmatched junction bases numbered 4, after V lost 0 bases and J lost 4 bases. The CDR3 has 15 residues. Per germline, CDR1 MNHEY and CDR2 SMNVEV (reference sequence).